This T cell receptor (beta chain) was profiled in a study of CD8 T cells in ankylosing spondylitis. Germline V gene lookup returns CDR1 SQVTM and CDR2 ANQGSEA. The CDR3 consists of 16 residues. Study-wide points: Some of these motif variants have turned up before, in reports on reactive arthritis synovial fluid and blood.

TCRdb re-analysed the 5' RACE reads in MiXCR, keeping a single row per CDR3 protein. The sample yields about 250,000 distinct CDR3 sequences, around 8% seen once. This clonotype occurred many times. Its antigen is unidentified. The chain joins TRBV29-1 to TRBJ1-5, with D unclear. Sequenced input: blood, either unsorted or a sorted T cell fraction (not recorded which). This TCR was sampled from a female donor with ankylosing spondylitis or in good health (not recorded which). CDR3 coding DNA: TGCAGGCACTCACCCGGGAAGAGGGCCAGCAATCAGCCCCAGCATTTT. This gives the protein CRHSPGKRASNQPQHF.